This TCR beta chain appears in the sequencing data of a study of cytomegalovirus exposure and HLA in healthy donors. The PCR was carried out with 60 Vbeta primers and 13 Jbeta primers. The table came from immunoSEQ multiplex PCR; TCRdb's copy has only in-frame clones and leaves some out. The sample has about 120,000 clones, more than 75% seen once; the top ten hold 10% to 15%. This clone is a singleton in its sample. The CDR3 consists of 16 residues. Trimming removed 6 bases from V and 0 bases from J, with 13 bases in between. This chain uses TRBV5-3 with TRBJ2-6; D may be TRBD1 (7 bases). Being an ORF, TRBV5-3 has a function that is uncertain. The TCR was taken from a woman aged 40 to 49 in good health and CMV-seropositive. Material for sequencing was PBMCs. The DNA of the CDR3 is TGTGCCAGAACCCAGGGGGGCGCCTCTGGGGCCAACGTCCTGACTTTC. Residues: CARTQGGASGANVLTF.